The sample holds one count of the clone carrying this TCR beta chain. Its antigen remains unidentified. This sample stems from a study of shared clonotypes between healthy human individuals. Study results and caveats: A reduction in generation probabilities was seen for non-shared clonotypes relative to those shared by all four donors.

V shed 6 bases, J shed 2 bases, and the junction held 6 bases outside the gene matches. The CDR3 has 14 residues. CDR1 is MNHNS, CDR2 SASEGT, per germline. Method: immunoSEQ multiplex PCR; TCRdb's copy keeps in-frame clones and lacks some. The sample has approximately 2.5 million clones, around nine tenths seen once; the top ten hold over 0.12%. The rearrangement joins TRBV6-1 to TRBJ1-2; 7 bases fit TRBD1. Sequencing was performed on naive CD4+ T cells sorted from blood. Subset described: CD45RA+ positively selected. The receptor was isolated from a man between 18 and 35 years old in good health. The CDR3 sequence is CASRSRGLNYGYTF. The CDR3 DNA reads TGTGCCAGCAGGAGCAGGGGGTTAAACTATGGCTACACCTTC.